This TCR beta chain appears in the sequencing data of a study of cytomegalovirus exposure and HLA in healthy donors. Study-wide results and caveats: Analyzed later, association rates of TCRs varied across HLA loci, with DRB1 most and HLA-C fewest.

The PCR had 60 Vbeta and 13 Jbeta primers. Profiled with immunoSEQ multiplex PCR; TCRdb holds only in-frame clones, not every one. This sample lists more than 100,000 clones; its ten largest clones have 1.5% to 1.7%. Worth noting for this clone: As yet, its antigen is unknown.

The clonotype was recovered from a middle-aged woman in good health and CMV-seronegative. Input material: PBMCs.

The CDR3 coding sequence is TGCAGCGTGGTTGCGGCCTCTGGAAACACCATATATTTT. Translation: CSVVAASGNTIYF. The chain carries TRBV29-1 and TRBJ1-3; D gene ambiguous. The V gene's germline CDR1 is SQVTM and CDR2 ANQGSEA. With 6 bases removed from V and 0 bases from J, the gap between germline ends came to 9 bases. CDR3 length: 13 residues.